A single sample is the source of the 25 T cell receptor beta chains below, sequenced in a study of shared clonotypes between healthy human individuals. CD8 cells classed as naive were CD45RO-negative and positively selected for CCR7, excluding terminally differentiated effector memory CD45RA+ cells. The repertoire was sequenced with immunoSEQ multiplex PCR; TCRdb's copy has only in-frame clones and lacks some. The sample consists of over 2 million clones, approximately 94% of them appearing once. The sequencing input was naive CD8+ T cells sorted from blood. The receptors stem from a man aged 18 to 30 in good health.

The CDR3 here is CASSRGETEAFF. CDR3 DNA sequence: TGTGCCAGCAGCAGGGGGGAGACTGAAGCTTTCTTT. The V and J genes are TRBV7-9 and TRBJ1-1, with a possible D match to TRBD1 (6 bases). The CDR3 is made up of 12 amino acids. Per the germline V gene, CDR1 is SEHNR and CDR2 is FQNEAQ (reference sequence). V lost 5 bases, J lost 5 bases, and 9 bases lay in between.

The gene calls are TRBV6-5 and TRBJ2-3, with D perhaps TRBD1 (6 bases). The CDR3 covers 16 residues. Per germline, CDR1 MNHEY and CDR2 SVGAGI. Trimming stripped 0 bases from V and 3 bases from J, with 13 bases between. DNA of the CDR3: TGTGCCAGCAGTTACTCTGGACAGAGTCTGACAGATACGCAGTATTTT. Its protein is CASSYSGQSLTDTQYF.

The V call is TRBV7-9, the J call TRBJ1-3, with 7 positions matching TRBD1. The germline V gene has CDR1 SEHNR and CDR2 FQNEAQ (reference sequence). The junction had 8 bases not matched to a gene; V was cut back by 5 bases and J by 1 base. The CDR3 length is 16 residues. The CDR3 is CASSPDREGSGNTIYF. DNA for the CDR3: TGTGCCAGCAGCCCCGACAGGGAAGGGTCTGGAAACACCATATATTTT.

The gene calls are TRBV5-1 and TRBJ2-7; no clear D gene. Trimming took off 0 bases at V and 2 bases at J, with 6 bases between the two ends. Germline loops: CDR1 SGHRS, CDR2 YFSETQ. The CDR3 runs 13 residues. CDR3 sequence: CASSLGFAYEQYF. For the CDR3, the DNA is TGCGCCAGCAGCTTGGGGTTCGCCTACGAGCAGTACTTC. Using reference TRBV5-1 and TRBJ2-7 for the parts outside the CDR3, the full variable domain is KAGVTQTPRYLIKTRGQQVTLSCSPISGHRSVSWYQQTPGQGLQFLFEYFSETQRNKGNFPGRFSGRQFSNSRSEMNVSTLELGDSALYLCASSLGFAYEQYFGPGTRLTVT.

The rearrangement uses TRBV5-1 and TRBJ2-7, with 8 bases lining up with TRBD1. The J segment lost 3 bases and the V segment lost 4 bases, leaving 12 bases of the junction unmatched. CDR1 and CDR2 (germline): SGHRS, YFSETQ. CDR3 length: 16 amino acids. In DNA form, the CDR3 reads TGCGCCAGCAGCCCGCCGGGACAGGCTAAAAACTACGAGCAGTACTTC. Translating gives CASSPPGQAKNYEQYF.

The table lists this clone with a count of one. V gene TRBV19 combines with J gene TRBJ2-7; 9 bases agree with TRBD1. The ends lost 5 bases at V and 3 bases at J; junction bases unmatched: 11. The CDR3 spans 16 residues. CDR1 and CDR2 from the germline V gene are LNHDA and SQIVND (reference sequence). In nucleotides, the CDR3 is TGTGCCAGTAGTGCCGGGACAGGGAGCGGCTACTACGAGCAGTACTTC. It is translated as CASSAGTGSGYYEQYF.

Written as DNA, the CDR3 is TGTGCCAGCAGTCCCAGCGGGAGCGGCGAGACCCAGTACTTC. This sequence encodes CASSPSGSGETQYF. This chain connects TRBV27 to TRBJ2-5; 8 bases align to TRBD2. CDR1 MNHEY and CDR2 SMNVEV come from the germline V gene (reference sequence). V trimming: 5 bases; J trimming: 5 bases; junction bases outside the gene matches: 7. The CDR3 length is 14 residues.

This chain links TRBV27 with TRBJ2-3; no reliable D call. The germline V and J ends were trimmed by 5 bases and 3 bases, with 18 bases remaining between them. The CDR3 contains 16 residues. Germline V gene lookup returns CDR1 MNHEY and CDR2 SMNVEV (reference sequence). This CDR3 reads CASSALNVGGTDTQYF. DNA of the CDR3: TGTGCCAGCAGTGCGCTAAACGTTGGTGGAACAGATACGCAGTATTTT.

The genes are TRBV6-6 and TRBJ2-1; TRBD2 agrees at 7 bases. Germline values: CDR1 MNHNY, CDR2 SVGAGI (reference sequence). CDR3 length: 16 amino acids. Unmatched junction bases numbered 10, after V lost 2 bases and J lost 6 bases. CDR3 in DNA: TGTGCCAGCAGTTACCCTATTTGGACGGGGGGCAATGAGCAGTTCTTC. This gives the protein CASSYPIWTGGNEQFF.

The gene calls are TRBV25-1 and TRBJ2-1, with 9 positions matching TRBD1. The V gene's germline CDR1 is MGHDK and CDR2 SYGVNS. J gave up 0 bases and V 1 base, and 7 bases lay outside the gene matches. The CDR3 extends over 18 amino acids. The CDR3 nucleotides are TGTGCCAGCAGTGAATCGGACAGGGGACACCCCTCCTACAATGAGCAGTTCTTC. Residues: CASSESDRGHPSYNEQFF.

The V and J genes are TRBV5-6 and TRBJ2-7, with 7 bases lining up with TRBD2. Looked up from germline, CDR1 is SGHDT and CDR2 is YYEEEE. Trimming at V came to 6 bases and at J to 4 bases, leaving 10 bases not matched to a gene. This CDR3 contains 14 residues. CDR3 region: CASTTGGSLYEQYF. In nucleotides, the CDR3 is TGTGCCAGCACCACGGGGGGTTCTTTATACGAGCAGTACTTC.

Remarks on this clone: With a much larger clone just one base away, this may be a read error. The same CDR3 also results from other DNA sequences found in this sample. V is TRBV27 and J is TRBJ2-5; D gene unclear. This CDR3 region has 11 residues. Germline V lookup: CDR1 MNHEY, CDR2 SMNVEV (reference sequence). V was clipped by 6 bases and J by 5 bases, with 7 bases between them. CDR3 region: CASRLGETQYF. CDR3 sequence (DNA): TGTGCCAGCAGGTTAGGGGAGACCCAGTACTTC.

The chain carries TRBV27 and TRBJ2-7; D uncertain. The germline V gene encodes CDR1 MNHEY and CDR2 SMNVEV (reference sequence). The length of the CDR3 is 13 residues. Between the trimmed V and J ends, which lost 2 bases and 3 bases, there was a span of 8 bases. The CDR3 protein is CASSLQVNYEQYF. In nucleotides, the CDR3 is TGTGCCAGCAGTTTACAGGTTAACTACGAGCAGTACTTC.

The chain joins TRBV21-1 to TRBJ1-5. TRBV21-1 is described as a pseudogene. The CDR3 spans 15 residues. DNA of the CDR3: TGTGCCAGCAGCAAGAGCTATTCCCCCAATCAGCCCCAGCATTTT. Amino acids: CASSKSYSPNQPQHF.

This chain links TRBV7-9 with TRBJ2-5; tentatively, D is TRBD1 (6 bases). Germline CDR1 and CDR2: SEHNR and FQNEAQ (reference sequence). The V end was cut by 5 bases, the J end by 1 base, with 14 bases between. The CDR3 length is 15 residues. CDR3 in amino acids: CASSLIQGLQETQYF. CDR3 DNA: TGTGCCAGCAGCCTCATACAGGGTCTCCAAGAGACCCAGTACTTC. Full variable domain (outside the CDR3, taken from reference TRBV7-9 and TRBJ2-5): DTGVSQNPRHKITKRGQNVTFRCDPISEHNRLYWYRQTLGQGPEFLTYFQNEAQLEKSRLLSDRFSAERPKGSFSTLEIQRTEQGDSAMYLCASSLIQGLQETQYFGPGTRLLVL.

The chain recombines TRBV29-1 with TRBJ2-2; D unresolved. The CDR3 extends over 12 amino acids. The V end lost 4 bases, the J end lost 6 bases, and 9 bases lay between the germline ends. Germline lookup yields CDR1 SQVTM and CDR2 ANQGSEA. The DNA of the CDR3 is TGCAGCGTTGTCCCGAAATCCGGGGAGCTGTTTTTT. Translation: CSVVPKSGELFF.

Here the CDR3 DNA reads TGTGCCTGGAGTGTAGTGGGGGATTACGAGCAGTACTTC. As protein: CAWSVVGDYEQYF. This chain joins TRBV30 and TRBJ2-7; D could derive from TRBD1 or TRBD2 (5 bases each). V lost 0 bases and J lost 4, with 10 bases in between. CDR3 length: 13 amino acids. The germline V gene encodes CDR1 GTSNPN and CDR2 SVGIG (reference sequence). The full variable domain, with the rest looked up from reference TRBV30 and TRBJ2-7, is SQTIHQWPATLVQPVGSPLSLECTVEGTSNPNLYWYRQAAGRGLQLLFYSVGIGQISSEVPQNLSASRPQDRQFILSSKKLLLSDSGFYLCAWSVVGDYEQYFGPGTRLTVT.

The chain carries TRBV7-9 and TRBJ2-1; 7 nucleotides agree with TRBD2. The CDR3 loop spans 17 amino acids. Germline V gene data show CDR1 as SEHNR and CDR2 as FQNEAQ (reference sequence). Trimming took 5 bases from V and 4 from J; bases not matched to a gene: 14. The DNA of the CDR3 is TGTGCCAGCAGCCCCAGCGGGGTCTATGAGGGTTACAATGAGCAGTTCTTC. It specifies CASSPSGVYEGYNEQFF.

The rearrangement links TRBV4-1 to TRBJ1-2, with 7 nucleotides matching TRBD1. The V gene end was trimmed by 3 bases and the J gene end by 2 bases; junction bases not matched to a gene: 6. The CDR3 is 15 amino acids. The germline V gene has CDR1 MGHRA and CDR2 YSYEKL. The CDR3 DNA reads TGCGCCAGCAGCCAGCTGGGACAGCTCAACTATGGCTACACCTTC. This codes for CASSQLGQLNYGYTF.

The chain couples TRBV4-2 to TRBJ2-1; unclear D gene. CDR3 length: 16 residues. Germline assignment: CDR1 LGHNA and CDR2 YNFKEQ. Deletions cut 1 base from V and 8 bases from J, with 18 bases between. The CDR3 DNA reads TGTGCCAGCAGCCAAGTCCAGGCCAGTCCTGGGGATGAGCAGTTCTTC. Protein: CASSQVQASPGDEQFF.

This clone has a single count. V gene TRBV6-6 combines with J gene TRBJ2-7; 10 bases are shared with TRBD2. Trimming at V came to 10 bases and at J to 6 bases, leaving 9 bases not matched to a gene. The CDR3 loop spans 13 amino acids. Germline lookup yields CDR1 MNHNY and CDR2 SVGAGI (reference sequence). The CDR3 region is CANSPGLASEQYF. The CDR3 DNA is TGTGCCAATTCGCCGGGACTAGCGTCCGAGCAGTACTTC.

V and J are TRBV27 and TRBJ2-1; possibly TRBD1 or TRBD2 for D (6 bases each). CDR3 size: 15 residues. Trimming took off 6 bases at V and 2 bases at J, with 14 bases between the two ends. Per the germline V gene, CDR1 is MNHEY and CDR2 is SMNVEV (reference sequence). The CDR3 DNA sequence: TGTGCCAGCAGAGTCGGGGGCCTTACCTACAATGAGCAGTTCTTC. Its translation: CASRVGGLTYNEQFF.

The chain has TRBV4-1 and TRBJ2-1; 7 bases match TRBD2. The CDR3 spans 16 residues. Germline CDR1 MGHRA, CDR2 YSYEKL. The V gene end was trimmed by 1 base and the J gene end by 1 base; junction bases not matched to a gene: 4. CDR3 in amino acids: CASSQGLAVSYNEQFF. The CDR3 coding sequence is TGCGCCAGCAGCCAAGGGCTAGCGGTTTCCTACAATGAGCAGTTCTTC.

The chain recombines TRBV19 with TRBJ1-6; D perhaps matches TRBD1 (5 bases). Germline assignment: CDR1 LNHDA and CDR2 SQIVND (reference sequence). V gave up 5 bases and J gave up 5 bases, with 10 bases separating them. The CDR3 runs to 14 residues. In nucleotides, the CDR3 is TGTGCCAGTAGTTTGGCAGGGAATAATTCACCCCTCCACTTT. Its translation is CASSLAGNNSPLHF.

This chain uses TRBV15 with TRBJ2-2; D is uncertain. Germline V gives CDR1 LNHNV, CDR2 YYDKDF (reference sequence). Trimming shortened V by 0 bases and J by 1 base, and 9 bases separated the two germline ends. The CDR3 covers 16 residues. CDR3 DNA: TGTGCCACCAGCAGAGAGGGTCTTGGGAACACCGGGGAGCTGTTTTTT. Its translation is CATSREGLGNTGELFF.